The 19 T cell receptor beta chains presented below share a single source sample, sequenced in a study of blood T cell repertoires in COVID-19. Assay: immunoSEQ multiplex PCR; the TCRdb copy retains only in-frame clones and omits some. This table has approximately 220,000 clones, about nine tenths appearing once. Sequenced: PBMCs or T cells enriched from blood (not recorded which). These receptors were obtained from a woman aged 40 to 50 with acute COVID-19.

This clone was detected a few times. This chain joins TRBV10-1 and TRBJ2-1; 7 bases match TRBD1. J gave up 5 bases and V 5 bases, and 6 bases lay outside the gene matches. The CDR3 totals 14 residues. Germline V gene data show CDR1 as WNHNN and CDR2 as SYGVQD (reference sequence). Here the CDR3 reads CASSSGQENNEQFF. The CDR3 DNA reads TGCGCCAGCAGTTCCGGACAGGAGAACAATGAGCAGTTCTTC.

V is TRBV7-2 and J is TRBJ1-2, with D maybe TRBD1 (5 bases). With 0 bases removed from V and 2 bases from J, the gap between germline ends came to 7 bases. Germline V gives CDR1 SGHTA, CDR2 FQGNSA. This CDR3 is built from 14 residues. DNA of the CDR3: TGTGCCAGCAGCTTAGCACGGGGGAACTATGGCTACACCTTC. This gives the protein CASSLARGNYGYTF.

The V gene is TRBV4-3, the J gene TRBJ1-1, with D possibly TRBD1 on 6 matching bases. Between the trimmed V and J ends, which lost 0 bases and 5 bases, there was a span of 19 bases. The germline CDR1 and CDR2 sequences are LGHNA and YSLEER. CDR3 length: 17 amino acids. The CDR3 protein is CASSQDSGRGAGTEAFF. The CDR3, as DNA: TGCGCCAGCAGCCAAGATTCTGGCCGGGGGGCGGGAACTGAAGCTTTCTTT.

This clone appeared once. The chain has TRBV5-6 and TRBJ2-2; D perhaps matches TRBD2 (5 bases). Trimming took 4 bases from V and 4 from J, leaving 14 bases between them. The germline V gene encodes CDR1 SGHDT and CDR2 YYEEEE. The CDR3 has 15 residues. CDR3 in amino acids: CASSPAAVPTGELFF. CDR3 nucleotide sequence: TGTGCCAGCAGCCCAGCGGCAGTTCCCACCGGGGAGCTGTTTTTT.

Regarding this clone: The sample has other DNA sequences that encode this CDR3 too. The CDR3 reads CASSERGGDGYTF. The CDR3, as DNA: TGTGCCAGCAGTGAAAGGGGAGGGGATGGCTACACCTTC. The chain couples TRBV2 to TRBJ1-2; D is perhaps TRBD1 (5 bases). CDR1 is SNHLY and CDR2 is FYNNEI in the germline V gene. The germline V and J ends were trimmed by 2 bases and 6 bases, with 10 bases remaining between them. The CDR3 spans 13 residues.

This chain uses TRBV27 with TRBJ1-5; TRBD1 aligns across 10 bases. J lost 7 bases, V lost 8 bases, and 8 bases had no gene match. Per the germline V gene, CDR1 is MNHEY and CDR2 is SMNVEV (reference sequence). This CDR3 region has 14 residues. The CDR3 DNA reads TGTGCCAGCGCTGGACAGGGGGGAGGGCAGCCCCAGCATTTT. Its translation: CASAGQGGGQPQHF.

The V and J genes are TRBV5-1 and TRBJ2-2; TRBD1 matches 9 bases. In germline, CDR1 is SGHRS, CDR2 YFSETQ. Unmatched junction bases numbered 3, after V lost 0 bases and J lost 3 bases. The CDR3 spans 16 residues. The chain's CDR3 is CASSLDRGLYTGELFF. CDR3 sequence (DNA): TGCGCCAGCAGCTTGGACAGGGGGCTATACACCGGGGAGCTGTTTTTT.

The V gene is TRBV6-2 or TRBV6-3, the J gene TRBJ2-5; TRBD1 matches at 9 bases. With 5 bases clipped from V and 2 bases from J, the junction kept 6 bases outside the gene matches. The CDR3 runs to 15 residues. From germline, CDR1 is MNHEY and CDR2 SVGEGT. CDR3 nucleotide sequence: TGTGCCAGCAGTAAAACCGGGACAGGGCAAGAGACCCAGTACTTC. This sequence encodes CASSKTGTGQETQYF.

This clone appeared once. The chain uses TRBV4-1 and TRBJ1-3; possible D gene TRBD1, 6 bases. V was trimmed by 1 base and J by 2 bases, leaving 15 bases between them. The germline V gene encodes CDR1 MGHRA and CDR2 YSYEKL. The CDR3 totals 17 residues. CDR3 nucleotide sequence: TGCGCCAGCAGCCAAGGATTTTCGGGGGGCGCTGGAAACACCATATATTTT. Protein sequence: CASSQGFSGGAGNTIYF.

The gene calls are TRBV5-1 and TRBJ1-2, with a possible D match to TRBD1 (6 bases). Deletions cut 4 bases from V and 1 base from J, with 8 bases between. Germline V gene data show CDR1 as SGHRS and CDR2 as YFSETQ. The CDR3 has 13 residues. This chain's CDR3 is CASSRQDNYGYTF. The DNA for the CDR3 is TGCGCCAGCAGCCGACAGGATAACTATGGCTACACCTTC.

This clone was seen a single time. J is TRBJ1-1 and V is TRBV13, with a possible D match to TRBD1 (5 bases). CDR3 length equals 14 residues. Germline loops: CDR1 PRHDT, CDR2 FYEKMQ (reference sequence). Trimming removed 1 base from V and 3 bases from J, with 9 bases in between. The CDR3 here is CASSLAGVHTEAFF. The CDR3 DNA reads as TGTGCCAGCAGCTTAGCGGGGGTGCACACTGAAGCTTTCTTT.

The V gene is TRBV7-9, the J gene TRBJ1-3, with TRBD1 matching over 8 bases. CDR3 length: 18 residues. Unmatched junction bases numbered 15, after V lost 5 bases and J lost 3 bases. The germline V gene has CDR1 SEHNR and CDR2 FQNEAQ (reference sequence). CDR3 nucleotide sequence: TGTGCCAGCAGCCAACCCACAGGGGGGATACCCTTTGGAAACACCATATATTTT. The encoded protein is CASSQPTGGIPFGNTIYF. The whole variable domain, filled in from reference TRBV7-9 and TRBJ1-3, reads DTGVSQNPRHKITKRGQNVTFRCDPISEHNRLYWYRQTLGQGPEFLTYFQNEAQLEKSRLLSDRFSAERPKGSFSTLEIQRTEQGDSAMYLCASSQPTGGIPFGNTIYFGEGSWLTVV.

This chain connects TRBV5-1 to TRBJ1-2; D is unresolved. Trimming removed 0 bases at V and 3 bases at J, with 6 bases between. The CDR3 consists of 13 residues. Germline V gene lookup returns CDR1 SGHRS and CDR2 YFSETQ. The CDR3 loop reads CASSLDSYYGYTF. CDR3 nucleotides: TGCGCCAGCAGCTTGGACAGTTACTATGGCTACACCTTC.

The chain has TRBV5-1 and TRBJ2-1, with D possibly being TRBD2 (6 bases). Germline V lookup: CDR1 SGHRS, CDR2 YFSETQ. The CDR3 length is 14 residues. V lost 1 base, J lost 6 bases, and 11 bases lay in between. CDR3 sequence (DNA): TGCGCCAGCAGCTTGCGGAGGGGAAGCAATGAGCAGTTCTTC. Amino acid sequence: CASSLRRGSNEQFF.

This clone was seen once. The V call is TRBV4-3, the J call TRBJ2-2, with D maybe TRBD1 (6 bases). V was pared by 1 base and J by 3 bases, with 9 bases between. This CDR3 is 15 amino acids long. The germline V gene has CDR1 LGHNA and CDR2 YSLEER. Here the CDR3 reads CASSQGGRDTGELFF. The CDR3 DNA is TGCGCCAGCAGCCAAGGGGGGCGGGACACCGGGGAGCTGTTTTTT.

The chain links TRBV5-6 to TRBJ1-2; 8 bases are shared with TRBD1. J gave up 7 bases and V 0 bases, and 5 bases lay outside the gene matches. Per the germline V gene, CDR1 is SGHDT and CDR2 is YYEEEE. The CDR3 sequence is 14 residues long. Here the CDR3 reads CASSLVQGALGYTF. CDR3 sequence (DNA): TGTGCCAGCAGCTTGGTGCAGGGGGCGCTTGGCTACACCTTC. Using reference TRBV5-6 and TRBJ1-2 for the parts outside the CDR3, the full variable domain is DAGVTQSPTHLIKTRGQQVTLRCSPKSGHDTVSWYQQALGQGPQFIFQYYEEEERQRGNFPDRFSGHQFPNYSSELNVNALLLGDSALYLCASSLVQGALGYTFGSGTRLTVV.

The chain joins TRBV12-3 or TRBV12-4 to TRBJ1-3, with D unclear. This CDR3 has 11 residues. V gave up 4 bases and J gave up 5 bases, with 3 bases separating them. CDR3 amino acids: CASSSRNTIYF. The CDR3 DNA follows: TGTGCCAGCAGTTCTAGAAACACCATATATTTT.

The chain couples TRBV6-1 to TRBJ2-7; TRBD2 aligns across 10 bases. The V and J ends lost 2 bases and 10 bases, in that order; junction bases with no gene match: 8. The CDR3 contains 14 residues. Germline CDR1 reads MNHNS; CDR2 reads SASEGT. CDR3 sequence: CASSEIERGGKQYV. The CDR3 DNA reads as TGTGCCAGCAGTGAAATCGAGCGGGGGGGAAAACAGTACGTC.

The rearrangement uses TRBV6-5 and TRBJ1-2, with TRBD1 identical over 8 bases. Per the germline V gene, CDR1 is MNHEY and CDR2 is SVGAGI. The CDR3 has 12 residues. Trimming at V came to 6 bases and at J to 8 bases, leaving 5 bases not matched to a gene. CDR3 loop: CASSSTGEGYTF. In nucleotides, the CDR3 is TGTGCCAGCAGCTCGACAGGGGAAGGCTACACCTTC.